These 30 T cell receptor beta chains were all obtained from the same sample, sequenced in a study of CD8+ T cells in alopecia areata. Reverse transcription of extracted RNA yielded cDNA, which provided the sequencing template. Sequenced by immunoSEQ multiplex PCR; TCRdb stores in-frame clones only, minus some. The sample lists about 140,000 clones, approximately 49% occurring once. Sequences were derived from CD4+ T cells sorted from blood, sampled at week 0. Receptors were obtained from a human donor with alopecia areata.

This CDR3 is CASSLRGTSYNEQFF. In nucleotides, the CDR3 is TGTGCCAGCAGCTTACGCGGGACCTCCTACAATGAGCAGTTCTTC. The chain combines TRBV7-9 with TRBJ2-1; possible D gene TRBD2, 6 bases. The CDR3 is 15 residues long. Germline CDR1 SEHNR, CDR2 FQNEAQ (reference sequence). Trimming stripped 2 bases from V and 0 bases from J, with 8 bases between.

This clone was counted a few times. This sequence joins TRBV10-3 and TRBJ1-2; D may be TRBD1 (5 bases). Germline CDR1 reads ENHRY; CDR2 reads SYGVKD. The CDR3 sequence is 16 residues long. With 0 bases removed from V and 3 bases from J, the gap between germline ends came to 14 bases. The CDR3 DNA is TGTGCCATCAGTGAGTCGGGCAGGGTTGTCCACTATGGCTACACCTTC. Its protein product is CAISESGRVVHYGYTF.

This clone ranks as medium-sized. The CDR3 here is CASSLDQSGTGELFF. The CDR3 nucleotides are TGTGCCAGCAGCTTAGACCAGTCGGGCACCGGGGAGCTGTTTTTT. V is TRBV7-2 and J is TRBJ2-2, with no clear D. The V end was cut by 1 base, the J end by 4 bases, with 10 bases between. The germline V gene has CDR1 SGHTA and CDR2 FQGNSA. This CDR3 has 15 amino acids. Using reference TRBV7-2 and TRBJ2-2 for the parts outside the CDR3, the full variable domain is GAGVSQSPSNKVTEKGKDVELRCDPISGHTALYWYRQSLGQGLEFLIYFQGNSAPDKSGLPSDRFSAERTGGSVSTLTIQRTQQEDSAVYLCASSLDQSGTGELFFGEGSRLTVL.

This sequence joins TRBV28 and TRBJ1-5; maybe TRBD1 (6 bases). CDR3 length: 14 residues. V shed 5 bases and J shed 3 bases, with 11 bases lying between them. Germline V lookup: CDR1 MDHEN, CDR2 SYDVKM. The CDR3 coding sequence is TGTGCCAGCAGTGGCAGGGGAAACAATCAGCCCCAGCATTTT. Translation gives CASSGRGNNQPQHF.

In regard to this clone: Other DNA sequences from this sample encode an identical CDR3 as well. The chain recombines TRBV7-9 with TRBJ2-7; weak D call: TRBD1 (6 bases). Trimming cost V 0 bases and J 2 bases, with 8 bases left between them. The CDR3 has 14 residues. CDR1 SEHNR and CDR2 FQNEAQ come from the germline V gene (reference sequence). CDR3 region: CASSLAGATYEQYF. As DNA, the CDR3 is TGTGCCAGCAGCTTAGCGGGGGCCACCTACGAGCAGTACTTC.

V gene TRBV2 combines with J gene TRBJ1-2; unclear D gene. Between the trimmed V and J ends, which lost 2 bases and 4 bases, there was a span of 11 bases. Germline loops: CDR1 SNHLY, CDR2 FYNNEI. This CDR3 has 14 residues. CDR3 region: CASSEPGSGYGYTF. The DNA of the CDR3 is TGTGCCAGCAGTGAACCAGGATCGGGCTATGGCTACACCTTC.

In its sample, this clone was seen a few times. V is TRBV29-1 and J is TRBJ2-2, with 9 bases fitting TRBD1. The length of the CDR3 is 13 residues. Germline lookup yields CDR1 SQVTM and CDR2 ANQGSEA. V was clipped by 7 bases and J by 3 bases; unmatched bases: 3. CDR3 DNA: TGCAGCGGTCGGACAGGGGACACCGGGGAGCTGTTTTTT. Translating it yields CSGRTGDTGELFF.

J is TRBJ1-2 and V is TRBV2, with 8 bases fitting TRBD1. CDR1 and CDR2 (germline): SNHLY, FYNNEI. CDR3 length: 14 residues. Germline trimming cut 6 bases from V and 7 bases from J; bases unmatched to any gene: 10. Here the CDR3 reads CASRDSGQGGGYTF. For the CDR3, the DNA is TGTGCCAGCAGGGACTCAGGACAGGGAGGTGGCTACACCTTC.

The chain carries TRBV7-2 and TRBJ1-1, with D possibly TRBD1 on 5 matching bases. The V end was cut by 3 bases, the J end by 0 bases, with 8 bases between. The CDR3 covers 14 residues. Germline assignment: CDR1 SGHTA and CDR2 FQGNSA. CDR3 bases: TGTGCCAGCAGCTTCGACAGCATGAACACTGAAGCTTTCTTT. Its protein is CASSFDSMNTEAFF.

This rearrangement joins TRBV30 to TRBJ1-2; D is perhaps TRBD1 (6 bases). The V gene lost 4 bases and the J gene lost 7 bases, with 13 bases spanning the gap. The germline V gene has CDR1 GTSNPN and CDR2 SVGIG (reference sequence). This CDR3 has 12 amino acids. CDR3 residues: CAWISQGPGYTF. In nucleotides, the CDR3 is TGTGCCTGGATTTCACAGGGCCCTGGCTACACCTTC.

This clone appeared once. The chain is built from TRBV29-1 and TRBJ1-1; 9 bases are a match to TRBD1. Trimming removed 3 bases from V and 4 bases from J; junction bases left unmatched: 12. CDR1 SQVTM and CDR2 ANQGSEA come from the germline V gene. This CDR3 is built from 16 residues. CDR3 DNA sequence: TGCAGCGTTGAGGGGACAGGGTGGTCGGGGGGCACTGAAGCTTTCTTT. It specifies CSVEGTGWSGGTEAFF.

There are a few counts of this clone. V and J are TRBV29-1 and TRBJ1-1; 9 bases are shared with TRBD1. Trimming removed 8 bases from V and 1 base from J; junction bases left unmatched: 17. This CDR3 has 17 residues. Looked up from germline, CDR1 is SQVTM and CDR2 is ANQGSEA. CDR3 sequence: CSTNSGTGWPPNTEAFF. CDR3 nucleotides: TGCAGCACTAACTCCGGGACAGGGTGGCCCCCGAACACTGAAGCTTTCTTT. Looking up the rest from reference TRBV29-1 and TRBJ1-1 gives the full variable domain: SAVISQKPSRDICQRGTSLTIQCQVDSQVTMMFWYRQQPGQSLTLIATANQGSEATYESGFVIDKFPISRPNLTFSTLTVSNMSPEDSSIYLCSTNSGTGWPPNTEAFFGQGTRLTVV.

J is TRBJ2-1 and V is TRBV30, with TRBD2 matching 9 bases. CDR3 length: 16 residues. Germline V gene sequence: CDR1 GTSNPN, CDR2 SVGIG (reference sequence). V shed 0 bases, J shed 1 base, and the junction held 4 bases outside the gene matches. Here the CDR3 reads CAWSVGTSRSYNEQFF. CDR3 coding DNA: TGTGCCTGGAGTGTCGGGACTAGCAGGTCCTACAATGAGCAGTTCTTC.

The sample holds a few counts of this clone. The genes are TRBV5-6 and TRBJ1-2; 7 positions agree with TRBD1. J was trimmed by 6 bases and V by 2 bases; bases with no gene match: 7. Germline V CDR1 and CDR2: SGHDT, YYEEEE. CDR3 size: 14 residues. The CDR3 reads CASSFSDRADGYTF. The CDR3 DNA follows: TGTGCCAGCAGCTTCTCAGACAGGGCGGATGGCTACACCTTC.

Only a few counts were recorded for this clone. The V gene is TRBV7-8, the J gene TRBJ2-1, with 7 bases that match TRBD2. The CDR3 has 17 amino acids. Germline loops: CDR1 SGHVS, CDR2 FQNEAQ. V shed 5 bases, J shed 0 bases, and the junction held 10 bases outside the gene matches. As DNA, the CDR3 is TGTGCCAGCAGCCTCCCAGAGGGAGGGAGCTCCTACAATGAGCAGTTCTTC. This gives the protein CASSLPEGGSSYNEQFF.

This clone was counted between two and nine times. This chain links TRBV2 with TRBJ2-7; D remains unclear. V shed 7 bases and J shed 1 base, with 5 bases lying between them. The germline V gene has CDR1 SNHLY and CDR2 FYNNEI. The CDR3 loop spans 11 amino acids. CDR3 coding DNA: TGTGCCAGCAAGGAATCCTACGAGCAGTACTTC. It is translated as CASKESYEQYF.

This clone came up a few times. The rearrangement links TRBV29-1 to TRBJ1-1; D is unresolved. This CDR3 is 13 amino acids long. Germline CDR1 is SQVTM and CDR2 is ANQGSEA. Deletions cut 4 bases from V and 0 bases from J, with 9 bases between. Here the CDR3 reads CSVVLRMNTEAFF. The CDR3 nucleotides are TGCAGCGTTGTCCTCCGAATGAACACTGAAGCTTTCTTT.

About this clone: Given a much more abundant clone one base away, this may be a read error. The genes are TRBV6-1 and TRBJ2-7; no firm D call. Trimming took 5 bases from V and 3 from J, leaving 2 bases between them. The germline V gene has CDR1 MNHNS and CDR2 SASEGT. CDR3 size: 10 residues. In DNA, the CDR3 is TGTGCCAGCAGTTACTACGAGCAGTACTTC. This translates into CASSYYEQYF.

The table lists this clone with a few counts. The genes are TRBV29-1 and TRBJ2-7, with D perhaps TRBD1 or TRBD2 (5 bases each). Germline CDR1 is SQVTM and CDR2 is ANQGSEA. V lost 6 bases, J lost 4 bases, and 22 bases lay in between. The CDR3 sequence is 15 residues long. This CDR3 reads CSVPQLPGHGYEQYF. CDR3 DNA: TGCAGCGTCCCCCAACTACCGGGGCACGGGTACGAGCAGTACTTC.

This clone was counted a few times. The chain recombines TRBV29-1 with TRBJ2-5, with 12 positions matching TRBD2. The CDR3 loop spans 13 amino acids. The V gene's germline CDR1 is SQVTM and CDR2 ANQGSEA. After removal of 6 bases from V and 4 bases from J, the junction contained 3 bases not matched to a gene. CDR3 residues: CSVLAGGGETQYF. The CDR3 nucleotides are TGCAGCGTCCTAGCGGGAGGGGGAGAGACCCAGTACTTC.

This clone was seen a few times. The chain uses TRBV7-9 and TRBJ2-7; possibly TRBD1 or TRBD2 for D (6 bases each). V was clipped by 7 bases and J by 0 bases, with 10 bases between them. Germline V CDR1 and CDR2: SEHNR, FQNEAQ (reference sequence). This CDR3 contains 13 residues. DNA for the CDR3: TGTGCCAGCAACCGGGGGCGCTCCTACGAGCAGTACTTC. Protein product: CASNRGRSYEQYF.

The chain joins TRBV18 to TRBJ1-5, with 8 bases aligning to TRBD1. The germline CDR1 and CDR2 sequences are KGHSH and LQKENI. The CDR3 has 20 residues. The trim removed 0 bases at V and 0 bases at J, leaving 13 bases unmatched. The CDR3 loop is CASSPPYGQGGSGSNQPQHF. The CDR3 region has the DNA TGTGCCAGCTCACCACCGTACGGACAGGGAGGTAGTGGTAGCAATCAGCCCCAGCATTTT.

There are a few counts of this clone. V gene TRBV28 combines with J gene TRBJ2-4; D might be TRBD1 or TRBD2, each matching 5 bases. The CDR3 spans 14 residues. The V and J ends lost 6 bases and 5 bases respectively, with 14 bases between them. CDR1 is MDHEN, CDR2 SYDVKM, per germline. The CDR3 coding sequence is TGTGCCAGCAGGGGACCAGGGTCCCAAAACATTCAGTACTTC. Amino acids: CASRGPGSQNIQYF.

In its sample, this clone was seen a few times. CDR3 coding DNA: TGCAGCGTGCGGCGGGGATTCCCTTACGAGCAGTACTTC. It codes for CSVRRGFPYEQYF. The chain employs TRBV29-1 and TRBJ2-7; TRBD2 might be the D (6 bases). The V and J ends lost 6 bases and 4 bases respectively, with 16 bases between them. This CDR3 spans 13 amino acids. Germline V CDR1 and CDR2: SQVTM, ANQGSEA.

DNA for the CDR3: TGTGCCAGCTCACGTACAGGGCTGAGCAATCAGCCCCAGCATTTT. It specifies CASSRTGLSNQPQHF. The chain joins TRBV18 to TRBJ1-5; possible D gene TRBD1, 6 bases. V lost 4 bases and J lost 1, with 11 bases in between. Germline V gene sequence: CDR1 KGHSH, CDR2 LQKENI. This CDR3 spans 15 amino acids. Full variable domain (missing parts from reference TRBV18 and TRBJ1-5): NAGVMQNPRHLVRRRGQEARLRCSPMKGHSHVYWYRQLPEEGLKFMVYLQKENIIDESGMPKERFSAEFPKEGPSILRIQQVVRGDSAAYFCASSRTGLSNQPQHFGDGTRLSIL.

In this sample, this clone turned up once. The rearrangement joins TRBV5-1 to TRBJ2-5; 8 nucleotides agree with TRBD1. After removal of 4 bases from V and 5 bases from J, the junction contained 19 bases not matched to a gene. Germline values: CDR1 SGHRS, CDR2 YFSETQ. The CDR3 loop spans 18 amino acids. CDR3 amino acids: CASSTQPEGTGRWETQYF. The CDR3 nucleotides read TGCGCCAGCAGCACACAGCCCGAGGGGACAGGAAGGTGGGAGACCCAGTACTTC.

V is TRBV6-5 and J is TRBJ2-2; D possibly corresponds to TRBD2 (6 bases). Germline CDR1 and CDR2: MNHEY and SVGAGI. The CDR3 consists of 16 residues. Trimming left V 1 base short and J 7 bases short, with 16 bases between. The CDR3 is CASSYLPHSGSGELFF. In nucleotides, the CDR3 is TGTGCCAGCAGTTACTTACCACATAGCGGCAGCGGGGAGCTGTTTTTT.

This rearrangement joins TRBV5-1 to TRBJ2-1, with 8 nucleotides matching TRBD1. There are 15 residues in the CDR3. CDR1 is SGHRS, CDR2 YFSETQ, per germline. The ends lost 2 bases at V and 5 bases at J; junction bases unmatched: 6. The CDR3 nucleotides read TGCGCCAGCAGCTTTGGGGACAGGAGGGACAATGAGCAGTTCTTC. The encoded protein is CASSFGDRRDNEQFF.

Only a few counts were recorded for this clone. The gene calls are TRBV29-1 and TRBJ1-1; 7 nucleotides agree with TRBD1. Germline CDR1 is SQVTM and CDR2 is ANQGSEA. The CDR3 contains 16 residues. After removal of 3 bases from V and 0 bases from J, the junction contained 10 bases not matched to a gene. The CDR3 nucleotides read TGCAGCGTTGATCCTCCAGGGGGGGGAATGAACACTGAAGCTTTCTTT. It is translated as CSVDPPGGGMNTEAFF.

Of note for this clone: Other DNA sequences of this sample code for an identical CDR3. The chain uses TRBV6-1 and TRBJ2-2; D gene ambiguous. Germline V gene sequence: CDR1 MNHNS, CDR2 SASEGT. The CDR3 spans 13 residues. V lost 1 base and J lost 2, with 2 bases in between. The CDR3 DNA is TGTGCCAGCAGTGAAGGCAACACCGGGGAGCTGTTTTTT. This codes for CASSEGNTGELFF.